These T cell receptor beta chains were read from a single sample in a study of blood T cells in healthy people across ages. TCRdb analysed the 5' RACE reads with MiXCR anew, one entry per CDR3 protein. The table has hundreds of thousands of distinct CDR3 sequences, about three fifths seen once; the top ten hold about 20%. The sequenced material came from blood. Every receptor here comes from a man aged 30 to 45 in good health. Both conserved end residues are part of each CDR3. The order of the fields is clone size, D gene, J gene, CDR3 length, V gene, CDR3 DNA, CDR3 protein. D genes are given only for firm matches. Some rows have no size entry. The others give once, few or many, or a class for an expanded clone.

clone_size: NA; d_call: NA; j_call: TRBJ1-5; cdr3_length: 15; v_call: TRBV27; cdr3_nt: TGTGCCAGCAGTTTAGCCGGACAGCGTGGCCGGCCCCAGCATTTT; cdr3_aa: CASSLAGQRGRPQHF
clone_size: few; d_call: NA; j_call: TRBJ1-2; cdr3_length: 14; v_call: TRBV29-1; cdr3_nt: TGCAGCGTTGAAGATTTCCAGCCGACCTATGGCTACACCTTC; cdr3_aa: CSVEDFQPTYGYTF
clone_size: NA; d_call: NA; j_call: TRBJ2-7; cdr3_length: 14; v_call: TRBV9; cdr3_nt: TGTGCCAGCAGTGCCTCAGGGATCTCTAGTGAGCAGTACTTC; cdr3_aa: CASSASGISSEQYF
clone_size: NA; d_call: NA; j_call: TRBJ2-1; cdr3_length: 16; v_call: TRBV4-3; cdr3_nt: TGCGCCAGCAGCCAGATGAGTAGCCCCCCAGAGGGTGAGCAGTTCTTC; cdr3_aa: CASSQMSSPPEGEQFF
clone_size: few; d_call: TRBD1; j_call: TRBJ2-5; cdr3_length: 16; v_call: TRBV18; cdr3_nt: TGTGCCAGCTCACCGTACCCCGGGACAGGGGAAGAGACCCAGTACTTC; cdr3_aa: CASSPYPGTGEETQYF
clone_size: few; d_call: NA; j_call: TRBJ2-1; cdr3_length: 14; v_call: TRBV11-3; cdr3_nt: TGTGCCAGCAGCTTGAGGGCGGGGAGCAATGAGCAGTTCTTC; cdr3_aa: CASSLRAGSNEQFF
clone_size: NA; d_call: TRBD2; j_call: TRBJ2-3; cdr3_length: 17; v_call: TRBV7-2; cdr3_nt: TGTGCCAGCAGCTCAGGGACTAGCGGAGGCCGGGCGGATACGCAGTATTTT; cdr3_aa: CASSSGTSGGRADTQYF
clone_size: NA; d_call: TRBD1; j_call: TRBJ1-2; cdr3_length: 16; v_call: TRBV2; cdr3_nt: TGTGCCAGCAGTGAAGCGTTCGGGACAGGAGGATATGGCTACACCTTC; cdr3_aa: CASSEAFGTGGYGYTF
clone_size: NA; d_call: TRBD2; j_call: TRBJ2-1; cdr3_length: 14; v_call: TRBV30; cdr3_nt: TGTGCCTGGGATGGGGGGGACTACTACAATGAGCAGTTCTTC; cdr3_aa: CAWDGGDYYNEQFF
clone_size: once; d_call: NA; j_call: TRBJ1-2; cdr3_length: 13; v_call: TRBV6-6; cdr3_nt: TGTGCCAGCAGTTCACTAGGAGACTATGGCTACACCTTC; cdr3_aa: CASSSLGDYGYTF
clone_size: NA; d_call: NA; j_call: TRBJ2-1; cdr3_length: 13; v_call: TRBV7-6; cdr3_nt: TGTGCCAGCAGCGTAGCTGATTACAATGAGCAGTTCTTC; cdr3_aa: CASSVADYNEQFF
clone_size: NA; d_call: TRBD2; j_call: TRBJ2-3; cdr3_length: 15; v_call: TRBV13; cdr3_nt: TGTGCCAGCAGCTTGTCGGGACTAGTCCCAGATACGCAGTATTTT; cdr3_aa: CASSLSGLVPDTQYF
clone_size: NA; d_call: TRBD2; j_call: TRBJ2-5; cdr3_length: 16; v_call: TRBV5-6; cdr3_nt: TGTGCCAGCAGCTTGGGGCCTAGCGGGAGCCAAGAGACCCAGTACTTC; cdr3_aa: CASSLGPSGSQETQYF
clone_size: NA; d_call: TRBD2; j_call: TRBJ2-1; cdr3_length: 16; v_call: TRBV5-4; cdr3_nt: TGTGCCAGCAGCCGAGGACTAGAACCCTCCTACAATGAGCAGTTCTTC; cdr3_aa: CASSRGLEPSYNEQFF
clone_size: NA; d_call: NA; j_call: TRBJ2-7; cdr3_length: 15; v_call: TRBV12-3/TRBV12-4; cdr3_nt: TGTGCCAGCACTCCGGACTCAGGGAGACCGGCCGAGCAGTACTTC; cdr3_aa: CASTPDSGRPAEQYF
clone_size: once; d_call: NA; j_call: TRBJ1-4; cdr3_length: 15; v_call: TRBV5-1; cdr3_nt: TGCGCCAGCAGCTTGGGTCCGGGGAGTAATGAAAAACTGTTTTTT; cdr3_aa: CASSLGPGSNEKLFF
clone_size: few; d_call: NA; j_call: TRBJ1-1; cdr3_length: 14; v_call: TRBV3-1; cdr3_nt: TGTGCCAGCAGCCAAGGTAACAGTGGAAGGGGAGCTTTCTTT; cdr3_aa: CASSQGNSGRGAFF
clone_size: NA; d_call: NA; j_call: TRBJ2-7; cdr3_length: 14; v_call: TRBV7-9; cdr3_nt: TGTGCCAGCAGCTTTTTGGGGGGTGTTTACGAGCAGTACTTC; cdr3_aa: CASSFLGGVYEQYF
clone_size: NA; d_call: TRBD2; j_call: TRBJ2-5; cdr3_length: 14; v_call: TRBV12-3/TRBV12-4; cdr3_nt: TGTGCCAGCAGTCAAGCGGGGTTGGTGGAGACCCAGTACTTC; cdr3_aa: CASSQAGLVETQYF
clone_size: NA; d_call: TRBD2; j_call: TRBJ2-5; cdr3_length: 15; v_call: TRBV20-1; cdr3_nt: TGCAGTGCTAGAGATAAGGCGGGGGTCCAAGAGACCCAGTACTTC; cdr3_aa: CSARDKAGVQETQYF
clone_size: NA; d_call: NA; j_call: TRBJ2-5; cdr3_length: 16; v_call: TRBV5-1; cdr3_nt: TGCGCCAGCAGCTCTGGCGTCAGTCAGGGCCAAGAGACCCAGTACTTC; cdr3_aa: CASSSGVSQGQETQYF
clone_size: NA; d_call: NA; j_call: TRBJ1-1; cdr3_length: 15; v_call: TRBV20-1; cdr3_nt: TGCAGTGCTAGGATGCCCAGGGGTATGAACACTGAAGCTTTCTTT; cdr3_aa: CSARMPRGMNTEAFF
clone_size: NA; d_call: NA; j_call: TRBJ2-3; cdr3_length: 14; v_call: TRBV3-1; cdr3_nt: TGTGCCAGCAGCCAAGATCTGGTATCGGATACGCAGTATTTT; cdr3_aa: CASSQDLVSDTQYF
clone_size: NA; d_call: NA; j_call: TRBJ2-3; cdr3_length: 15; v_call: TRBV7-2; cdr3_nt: TGTGCCAGCAGCTTAGACCGGCAGCGCACAGATACGCAGTATTTT; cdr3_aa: CASSLDRQRTDTQYF
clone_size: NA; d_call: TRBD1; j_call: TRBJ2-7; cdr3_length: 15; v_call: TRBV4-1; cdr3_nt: TGCGCCAGCAGCCAAGTATCAGGGGGCAGGTGCGAGCAGTACTTC; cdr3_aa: CASSQVSGGRCEQYF
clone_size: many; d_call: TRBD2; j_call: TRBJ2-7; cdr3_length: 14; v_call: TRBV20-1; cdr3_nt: TGCAGTGCCCAAGGCGGGACTAGCGGCTACGAGCAGTACTTC; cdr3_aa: CSAQGGTSGYEQYF